This passage covers 10 T cell receptor beta chains from one sample sequenced in a study of T cells after yellow fever vaccination. TCRdb re-analysed the 5' RACE reads in MiXCR, keeping a single row per CDR3 protein. The table has over 200,000 distinct CDR3 sequences, roughly 6.8% seen once. The source was CD4+ T cells sorted from PBMCs, collected on the day of the yellow fever booster vaccination. The receptor set was obtained from a man aged 25 to 40 who received the YFV17D yellow fever vaccine.

This clonotype came up a few times. The chain links TRBV20-1 to TRBJ2-3, with D perhaps matching TRBD1 (6 bases). The CDR3 extends over 16 amino acids. CDR1 DFQATT and CDR2 SNEGSKA come from the germline V gene (reference sequence). V was cut by 0 bases and J by 0 bases, with 13 bases left in between. The DNA for the CDR3 is TGCAGTGCTAGAGACGATAGGGGGTCTAGCACAGATACGCAGTATTTT. It codes for CSARDDRGSSTDTQYF.

This clonotype has more than one count but fewer than ten. J is TRBJ2-7 and V is TRBV3-1, with 7 bases fitting TRBD1. Germline CDR1 and CDR2: LGHDT and YNNKEL (reference sequence). V gave up 0 bases and J gave up 0 bases; unmatched junction bases: 8. The CDR3 is made up of 17 amino acids. The CDR3 DNA is TGTGCCAGCAGCCAAGATCGGCGGACAGGCCTCTCCTACGAGCAGTACTTC. Translating it yields CASSQDRRTGLSYEQYF.

This clonotype occurred many times. This chain joins TRBV9 and TRBJ2-2, with D unresolved. V gave up 4 bases and J gave up 7 bases, with 14 bases separating them. The CDR3 runs 14 residues. Looked up from germline, CDR1 is SGDLS and CDR2 is YYNGEE. The CDR3 DNA reads as TGTGCCAGCAGCCCTCACCCGAGCGTCGGGGAGCTGTTTTTT. It specifies CASSPHPSVGELFF.

At least ten counts were recorded for this clonotype. The chain employs TRBV19 and TRBJ2-3; possible D gene TRBD1, 5 bases. V was clipped by 3 bases and J by 2 bases, with 9 bases between them. The CDR3 runs 14 residues. CDR1 and CDR2 from the germline V gene are LNHDA and SQIVND (reference sequence). In DNA form, the CDR3 reads TGTGCCAGTAGTATGGTAGGGGACACAGATACGCAGTATTTT. This codes for CASSMVGDTDTQYF.

Concerning this clonotype itself: A read error is possible here, since a much larger clone lies one base away. The chain uses TRBV29-1 and TRBJ2-1, with TRBD2 matching over 8 bases. This CDR3 has 14 residues. Germline CDR1 and CDR2: SQVTM and ANQGSEA. J lost 6 bases, V lost 6 bases, and 10 bases had no gene match. For the CDR3, the DNA is TGCAGCGTGAACCAGCGGGAGCCCTTCAATGAGCAGTTCTTC. This sequence encodes CSVNQREPFNEQFF.

This rearrangement joins TRBV7-2 to TRBJ2-1, with TRBD2 matching 8 bases. CDR1 is SGHTA, CDR2 FQGNSA, per germline. The V gene end was trimmed by 4 bases and the J gene end by 9 bases; junction bases not matched to a gene: 8. This CDR3 has 14 amino acids. The CDR3 bases are TGTGCCAGCAGCTCACCGGGGGGGCTGGGTGAGCAGTTCTTC. As protein: CASSSPGGLGEQFF.

This clonotype came up a few times. The V call is TRBV23-1, the J call TRBJ2-1; TRBD2 matches at 8 bases. TRBV23-1 is an ORF; its function is uncertain. With 10 bases clipped from V and 9 bases from J, the junction kept 20 bases outside the gene matches. CDR3 length: 16 amino acids. The CDR3: CATRDLSGENEVEQFF. The CDR3 DNA reads as TGCGCCACCAGAGATCTTAGCGGGGAGAATGAGGTTGAGCAGTTCTTC.

Many counts were recorded for this clonotype. The CDR3 bases are TGTGCCAGCAGCTCCCAAATCACGACTAGCGGGGGGTCCTACAATGAGCAGTTCTTC. It specifies CASSSQITTSGGSYNEQFF. V is TRBV7-9 and J is TRBJ2-1, with 13 bases identical to TRBD2. CDR1 and CDR2 from the germline V gene are SEHNR and FQNEAQ (reference sequence). Trimming took 4 bases from V and 1 from J; bases not matched to a gene: 10. The CDR3 totals 19 residues.

There are many counts of this clonotype. V usage is TRBV12-3 or TRBV12-4 and J usage is TRBJ1-1; D may be TRBD1 (5 bases). Between the trimmed V and J ends, which lost 8 bases and 4 bases, there was a span of 20 bases. The CDR3 consists of 15 residues. The CDR3 nucleotides are TGTGCCAGCTCCCCTCTAGGGGTTAGTGGCACTGAAGCTTTCTTT. Its protein is CASSPLGVSGTEAFF.

This clonotype was found many times. The chain couples TRBV7-3 to TRBJ2-1, with D perhaps assigned TRBD1 or TRBD2 (5 bases each). Germline CDR1 SGHTA, CDR2 FQGTGA. V lost 2 bases and J lost 0, with 8 bases in between. The length of the CDR3 is 15 residues. As DNA, the CDR3 is TGTGCCAGCAGCTTAGGGACGGTCTCCTACAATGAGCAGTTCTTC. It encodes CASSLGTVSYNEQFF.